A selection of T cell receptor beta chains follows, all from one sample in a study of cytomegalovirus exposure and HLA in healthy donors. The data were produced by immunoSEQ multiplex PCR, yet TCRdb's version contains in-frame clones alone and is incomplete. This table has approximately 120,000 clones, approximately 78% appearing once. The specimen sequenced was PBMCs. The source of these receptors is a woman under 40 in good health and CMV-seronegative. The CDR3 runs from the conserved cysteine through the conserved F or W. The D gene is left open where the match is weak. Not all rows give a size; the values are once, few, many and, for expanded clones, a class.

D,size,length,J,V,DNA,CDR3
TRBD2,-,16,TRBJ2-5,TRBV11-2,TGTGCCAGCAGCTCACTAGCGGGAGGGCCAGAAGAGACCCAGTACTTC,CASSSLAGGPEETQYF
-,-,16,TRBJ1-6,TRBV30,TGTGCCTGGAGTATCGACCAGGGCCCCGGGCCTTCACCCCTCCACTTT,CAWSIDQGPGPSPLHF
-,-,16,TRBJ1-5,TRBV5-4,TGTGCCAGTCTTCCCCCCAGGGATCTGAGCAATCAGCCCCAGCATTTT,CASLPPRDLSNQPQHF
TRBD2,-,19,TRBJ2-3,TRBV5-1,TGCGCCAGCAGCCCGGGGGGGACTAGCGGGGGCCCTAGCACAGATACGCAGTATTTT,CASSPGGTSGGPSTDTQYF
TRBD2,-,15,TRBJ2-2,TRBV9,TGTGCCAGCAGCGTAGAAATTACTAGCGACGGGGAGCTGTTTTTT,CASSVEITSDGELFF
-,-,16,TRBJ2-2,TRBV7-9,TGTGCCAGCAGCTTAAGGAATCCACGAAGCGCCGGGGAGCTGTTTTTT,CASSLRNPRSAGELFF
TRBD2,-,19,TRBJ2-1,TRBV4-2,TGTGCCAGCAGCCAAGATTCGGGGCGAGGGACTAGCGGCGTGCTTCCCCAGTTCTTC,CASSQDSGRGTSGVLPQFF
-,-,13,TRBJ1-5,TRBV2,TGTGCCAGCAAATTAGACAGTGATCAGCCCCAGCATTTT,CASKLDSDQPQHF
TRBD1,-,13,TRBJ1-2,TRBV29-1,TGCAGCGCCGAGACAGGGGGCGCGTCTGGCTACACCTTC,CSAETGGASGYTF
-,-,15,TRBJ1-6,TRBV19,TGTGCCAGTAGTATCTTGAGCTCCTATAATTCACCCCTCCACTTT,CASSILSSYNSPLHF
-,-,13,TRBJ1-2,TRBV27,TGTGCCAGCAGTTTCGCGTCCGGGCGGGCCTACACCTTC,CASSFASGRAYTF
-,-,12,TRBJ1-2,TRBV2,TGTGCCAGCAGGGAGGGCGCCTATGGCTACACCTTC,CASREGAYGYTF
-,-,12,TRBJ2-7,TRBV5-4,TGTGCCAGCAGCTTTACGGGGAATGAGCAGTACTTC,CASSFTGNEQYF
TRBD2,few,12,TRBJ2-2,TRBV11-2,TGTGCCAGCTTAGCGGGGACCGGGGAGCTGTTTTTT,CASLAGTGELFF
-,-,17,TRBJ1-3,TRBV4-1,TGCGCCAGCAGCCAGGGAGGGCGACTGTACTCTGGAAACACCATATATTTT,CASSQGGRLYSGNTIYF
-,-,13,TRBJ1-2,TRBV6-5,TGTGCCAGCAGTTATCGGGATCGGAGGGGCTACACCTTC,CASSYRDRRGYTF